One sample yielded the 31 T cell receptor beta chains listed below, sequenced in a study of response to subunit inactivated influenza vaccine. MiXCR, applied by TCRdb to the RT-PCR reads, yields one record per CDR3 protein. The sample holds over 650,000 distinct CDR3 sequences, approximately 18% seen once. The sequenced sample was PBMCs from blood, obtained 5 to 6 days after vaccination. The receptors come from a man aged 50 to 60 who received an inactivated influenza vaccine.

This clonotype was detected ten times or more. The chain combines TRBV12-3 or TRBV12-4 with TRBJ2-5, with D maybe TRBD2 (6 bases). CDR3 size: 14 residues. V lost 3 bases and J 5 bases, leaving 13 bases between the germline ends. The CDR3 protein is CASSLRLARETQYF. DNA for the CDR3: TGTGCCAGCAGTTTGCGCCTAGCGCGGGAGACCCAGTACTTC.

The rearrangement uses TRBV14 and TRBJ2-7; no reliable D call. Germline loops: CDR1 SGHDN, CDR2 FVKESK. Trimming left V 3 bases short and J 0 bases short, with 9 bases between. The CDR3 runs to 14 residues. The CDR3 sequence: CASSHAVLSYEQYF. The DNA for the CDR3 is TGTGCCAGCAGCCACGCGGTCCTCTCCTACGAGCAGTACTTC.

The rearrangement joins TRBV20-1 to TRBJ2-3; 10 nucleotides agree with TRBD2. The germline V gene has CDR1 DFQATT and CDR2 SNEGSKA (reference sequence). The CDR3 has 14 amino acids. J gave up 7 bases and V 6 bases, and 10 bases lay outside the gene matches. Written as DNA, the CDR3 is TGCAGTGCAGACAATCTAGCGGGAGTAAATACGCAGTATTTT. Translating gives CSADNLAGVNTQYF.

This clonotype was found many times. The chain employs TRBV10-3 and TRBJ1-1, with TRBD1 matching over 8 bases. Trimming took 2 bases from V and 0 from J; bases not matched to a gene: 2. CDR3 length equals 15 residues. The germline CDR1 and CDR2 sequences are ENHRY and SYGVKD. CDR3 nucleotides: TGTGCCATCAGTGAGGCGACAGGGGTGAACACTGAAGCTTTCTTT. Residues: CAISEATGVNTEAFF.

This chain's CDR3 is CSAHYFSTDTQYF. The CDR3 nucleotides are TGCAGTGCTCATTACTTCAGCACAGATACGCAGTATTTT. The chain uses TRBV20-1 and TRBJ2-3, with D uncertain. Trimming stripped 5 bases from V and 0 bases from J, with 9 bases between. The CDR3 extends over 13 amino acids. Germline CDR1 and CDR2: DFQATT and SNEGSKA (reference sequence).

This clonotype was counted only a few times. J is TRBJ2-5 and V is TRBV5-1, with 9 bases identical to TRBD1. V shed 0 bases and J 5 bases; nucleotides not matched to a gene: 5. This CDR3 spans 15 amino acids. Germline CDR1 reads SGHRS; CDR2 reads YFSETQ. The CDR3 loop is CASSLVDRGYETQYF. CDR3 sequence (DNA): TGCGCCAGCAGCTTGGTAGACAGGGGGTATGAGACCCAGTACTTC. Supplemented by reference TRBV5-1 and TRBJ2-5, the full variable domain reads KAGVTQTPRYLIKTRGQQVTLSCSPISGHRSVSWYQQTPGQGLQFLFEYFSETQRNKGNFPGRFSGRQFSNSRSEMNVSTLELGDSALYLCASSLVDRGYETQYFGPGTRLLVL.

This rearrangement joins TRBV6-1 to TRBJ1-1; D is uncertain. In germline, CDR1 is MNHNS, CDR2 SASEGT. This CDR3 is 13 amino acids long. V was cut by 6 bases and J by 0 bases, with 8 bases left in between. The CDR3 loop is CASRRSMNTEAFF. In DNA form, the CDR3 reads TGTGCCAGCAGGCGCTCGATGAACACTGAAGCTTTCTTT.

This clonotype has a count of ten or more. The V and J genes are TRBV29-1 and TRBJ2-2; D gene uncertain. The CDR3 length is 13 residues. Germline CDR1 is SQVTM and CDR2 is ANQGSEA. V was trimmed by 4 bases and J by 4 bases, leaving 10 bases between them. The CDR3 loop reads CSVVRTVTGELFF. The CDR3 bases are TGCAGCGTTGTCCGGACGGTCACCGGGGAGCTGTTTTTT.

A note on this clonotype: Relative to the germline gene, one junction end is altered; a read error may explain this. The chain recombines TRBV24-1 with TRBJ2-1; D not certain. Germline-derived CDR1 and CDR2 are KGHDR and SFDVKD. The CDR3 runs to 15 residues. CDR3 residues: CTTSDPRRRYNEQFF. The CDR3, as DNA: TGTACCACCAGTGATCCCAGGCGGCGCTACAATGAGCAGTTCTTC.

The chain links TRBV6-5 to TRBJ2-7; 10 nucleotides match TRBD2. This CDR3 comprises 16 residues. The germline CDR1 and CDR2 sequences are MNHEY and SVGAGI. The V and J ends lost 2 bases and 2 bases, in that order; junction bases with no gene match: 6. CDR3 sequence: CASSYGGTSATYEQYF. The CDR3 region has the DNA TGTGCCAGCAGTTACGGAGGGACTAGCGCGACCTACGAGCAGTACTTC.

This clonotype was detected ten times or more. The rearrangement joins TRBV9 to TRBJ2-1, with 7 bases lining up with TRBD1. The CDR3 runs to 14 residues. The trim removed 5 bases at V and 2 bases at J, leaving 4 bases unmatched. The germline CDR1 and CDR2 sequences are SGDLS and YYNGEE. The CDR3 sequence: CASSGQVTYNEQFF. CDR3 in DNA: TGTGCCAGCAGTGGACAGGTCACCTACAATGAGCAGTTCTTC.

The CDR3 DNA reads as TGTGCCAGCAGTTTATACAAAGGAGAGCAGTACTTC. Translation: CASSLYKGEQYF. V gene TRBV28 combines with J gene TRBJ2-7, with no clear D. CDR3 length equals 12 residues. Germline V lookup: CDR1 MDHEN, CDR2 SYDVKM. V lost 1 base and J lost 7, with 8 bases in between. The full variable domain, with the rest looked up from reference TRBV28 and TRBJ2-7, is DVKVTQSSRYLVKRTGEKVFLECVQDMDHENMFWYRQDPGLGLRLIYFSYDVKMKEKGDIPEGYSVSREKKERFSLILESASTNQTSMYLCASSLYKGEQYFGPGTRLTVT.

There are a few counts of this clonotype. The V call is TRBV6-2 or TRBV6-3, the J call TRBJ2-5; D may correspond to TRBD1 or TRBD2 (5 bases each). This CDR3 is built from 15 residues. CDR1 MNHEY and CDR2 SVGEGT come from the germline V gene. Deletions cut 2 bases from V and 3 bases from J, with 13 bases between. The CDR3 DNA reads as TGTGCCAGCAGTTACCTGTTTATGGGGGAAGAGACCCAGTACTTC. It translates to CASSYLFMGEETQYF.

V usage is TRBV20-1 and J usage is TRBJ2-7; no definite D call. This CDR3 is built from 13 residues. Trimming removed 3 bases at V and 0 bases at J, with 9 bases between. Germline CDR1 and CDR2: DFQATT and SNEGSKA (reference sequence). The CDR3 reads CSASTERSYEQYF. The CDR3 DNA is TGCAGTGCTAGCACGGAACGCTCCTACGAGCAGTACTTC.

This clonotype showed up many times. The V call is TRBV20-1, the J call TRBJ2-7, with 8 bases matching TRBD2. The closer fit of TRBJ2-5 to the DNA end suggests the J call may be wrong. Germline V gene lookup returns CDR1 DFQATT and CDR2 SNEGSKA (reference sequence). The CDR3 is 14 residues long. The CDR3 loop reads CSARPRTSGSTQYF. The CDR3 region has the DNA TGCAGTGCTAGGCCCCGAACTAGCGGCTCGACCCAGTACTTC.

The rearrangement links TRBV28 to TRBJ2-7; D gene uncertain. The germline V gene encodes CDR1 MDHEN and CDR2 SYDVKM. CDR3 length: 12 residues. V was shortened by 7 bases and J by 6 bases, with 13 bases between the two germline ends. The CDR3 region has the DNA TGTGCCAGCACGCAGGTCGACTCCGAGCAGTACTTC. Its translation is CASTQVDSEQYF.

J is TRBJ2-1 and V is TRBV12-3 or TRBV12-4; weak D call: TRBD1 (6 bases). The CDR3 loop spans 14 amino acids. With 3 bases removed from V and 3 bases from J, the gap between germline ends came to 9 bases. The CDR3 DNA is TGTGCCAGCAGTTTCAACAGGGACTACAATGAGCAGTTCTTC. As protein: CASSFNRDYNEQFF.

In this sample, this clonotype turned up a few times. This chain uses TRBV10-1 with TRBJ2-3; D not certain. With 4 bases removed from V and 5 bases from J, the gap between germline ends came to 16 bases. The CDR3 spans 15 residues. Germline V gives CDR1 WNHNN, CDR2 SYGVQD (reference sequence). The CDR3 reads CASSALTRSGDTQYF. The CDR3, as DNA: TGCGCCAGCAGTGCTTTGACCAGAAGTGGAGATACGCAGTATTTT.

This clonotype was counted a few times. The genes are TRBV15 and TRBJ1-1; the D is unclear. Germline V gene sequence: CDR1 LNHNV, CDR2 YYDKDF (reference sequence). CDR3 length: 13 residues. The ends were cut back, 0 bases at V and 3 bases at J, with 5 bases in the middle. The CDR3 DNA follows: TGTGCCACCAGCAGAGATCAATACACTGAAGCTTTCTTT. It specifies CATSRDQYTEAFF.

CDR3 in amino acids: CASSLVRETYEQYF. CDR3 coding DNA: TGTGCCAGCAGCTTAGTCCGTGAAACCTACGAGCAGTACTTC. V usage is TRBV11-2 and J usage is TRBJ2-7; no clear D. This CDR3 is built from 14 residues. Germline lookup yields CDR1 SGHAT and CDR2 FQNNGV. V was pared by 1 base and J by 2 bases, with 9 bases between.

The sample holds a few counts of this clonotype. CDR3 sequence (DNA): TGTGCCAGCAGTTACTCGATCGCAGACCCAGCCAAAAACATTCAGTACTTC. Translation gives CASSYSIADPAKNIQYF. The J gene is TRBJ2-4, the V gene TRBV6-2 or TRBV6-3; unclear D gene. Germline V lookup: CDR1 MNHEY, CDR2 SVGEGT. The CDR3 has 17 residues. V shed 0 bases and J shed 0 bases, with 12 bases lying between them.

The chain recombines TRBV7-9 with TRBJ1-6; the D is unclear. V was trimmed by 4 bases and J by 4 bases, leaving 14 bases between them. CDR1 is SEHNR, CDR2 FQNEAQ, per germline (reference sequence). The CDR3 sequence is 16 residues long. The CDR3 nucleotides are TGTGCCAGCAGCTCCTCGACTTCGGGTTATAATTCACCCCTCCACTTT. Its protein product is CASSSSTSGYNSPLHF.

V usage is TRBV12-3 or TRBV12-4 and J usage is TRBJ1-2, with D possibly TRBD1 on 5 matching bases. The CDR3 totals 15 residues. Trimming cost V 3 bases and J 5 bases, with 16 bases left between them. This CDR3 is CASSLSGTARYGYTF. CDR3 in DNA: TGTGCCAGCAGTTTGTCCGGGACCGCCCGTTATGGCTACACCTTC.

V usage is TRBV10-1 and J usage is TRBJ2-2, with 8 bases matching TRBD1. This CDR3 region has 15 residues. Trimming took 2 bases from V and 7 from J; bases not matched to a gene: 6. CDR1 and CDR2 from the germline V gene are WNHNN and SYGVQD (reference sequence). The CDR3: CASSERQGMIGELFF. DNA for the CDR3: TGCGCCAGCAGTGAGAGACAGGGGATGATCGGGGAGCTGTTTTTT.

In its sample, this clonotype was seen once. The rearrangement uses TRBV27 and TRBJ2-7, with TRBD1 matching 8 bases. This CDR3 has 15 residues. V lost 4 bases and J lost 4; bases outside the gene matches: 9. CDR1 and CDR2 (germline): MNHEY, SMNVEV (reference sequence). CDR3 DNA: TGTGCCAGCAGTTCGCGACAGGGGTCCCAGTACGAGCAGTACTTC. It codes for CASSSRQGSQYEQYF.

This clonotype was observed a handful of times. V gene TRBV20-1 combines with J gene TRBJ2-7; D possibly uses TRBD1 or TRBD2 (5 bases each). The CDR3 length is 14 residues. Germline loops: CDR1 DFQATT, CDR2 SNEGSKA (reference sequence). V was trimmed by 6 bases and J by 4 bases, leaving 19 bases between them. The CDR3 nucleotides are TGCAGTGCCACCGACGGGGCAGCCAATTACGAGCAGTACTTC. Amino acid sequence: CSATDGAANYEQYF.

This clonotype was counted only a few times. V usage is TRBV5-1 and J usage is TRBJ1-6; D gene unclear. CDR3 length equals 14 residues. V dropped 4 bases and J dropped 5 bases, with 10 bases sitting between them. In germline, CDR1 is SGHRS, CDR2 YFSETQ. The CDR3 coding sequence is TGCGCCAGCAGCCCCGAAGCAAATAATTCACCCCTCCACTTT. Amino acids: CASSPEANNSPLHF.

In regard to this clonotype: Germline and junction disagree at one end, which may indicate a read error. V is TRBV10-3 and J is TRBJ1-2, with no clear D. This CDR3 region has 12 residues. Per germline, CDR1 ENHRY and CDR2 SYGVKD. DNA for the CDR3: TGTGCCATCAGGAACTCCTACTATGGCTCCACCTTC. Amino acids: CAIRNSYYGSTF.

This clonotype was seen a handful of times. The chain carries TRBV12-3 or TRBV12-4 and TRBJ1-2; 7 bases agree with TRBD1. The CDR3 runs 15 residues. Losses at the gene ends were 3 bases for V and 4 bases for J; bases not matched to a gene: 8. The CDR3 coding sequence is TGTGCCAGCAGTTTTTTCAAGGGGGCCCCCTATGGCTACACCTTC. The encoded protein is CASSFFKGAPYGYTF.

The chain employs TRBV5-5 and TRBJ2-3, with 7 bases identical to TRBD2. V trimming: 1 base; J trimming: 2 bases; junction bases outside the gene matches: 7. This CDR3 comprises 16 residues. CDR1 and CDR2 (germline): SGHKS, YYEKEE (reference sequence). CDR3 coding DNA: TGTGCCAGCAGCTTGACCCTAGCGGACCACACAGATACGCAGTATTTT. It encodes CASSLTLADHTDTQYF.

The rearrangement uses TRBV7-6 and TRBJ2-1; 8 nucleotides line up with TRBD2. Losses at the gene ends were 5 bases for V and 5 bases for J; bases not matched to a gene: 14. The germline V gene has CDR1 SGHVS and CDR2 FNYEAQ. The CDR3 has 17 amino acids. The CDR3 reads CASSQSYRGGPHNEQFF. The CDR3 nucleotides read TGTGCCAGCAGCCAAAGCTATCGGGGGGGGCCCCACAATGAGCAGTTCTTC.